The TCR beta chain under discussion was sequenced for a study of regulatory T cells in long-lasting Graves disease (dated by TCRdb to about 2021). For the study in its entirety: Antithyroid drugs had been taken for less than 3 months by newly diagnosed Graves' disease patients. Patients with persistent Graves' disease were compared with patients with newly diagnosed Graves' disease using TCR sequencing and RNA sequencing of peripheral blood. The study was conducted in China and was registered as a clinical trial. A total of some 35 samples underwent TCR sequencing: around 13 from persistent and roughly 20 from newly diagnosed Graves' disease patients. Overall results and qualifications from the work: TRBV28, TRBJ1-2 and TRBJ2-5 were preferentially used in persistent disease, while TRBV20-1 and TRBJ2-1 were favored in newly diagnosed disease. Persistent patients shared more public clonotypes among themselves (under 3,000) than newly diagnosed patients did (more than 950). Compared with newly diagnosed patients, persistent Graves' disease patients had lower TCR Shannon entropy and fewer highly expanded clones, which suggests clonal expansion. As a limitation, the authors acknowledged that the small sample size may reduce accuracy. Sequencing and analysis were limited to the TCR beta chain. The study examined only peripheral blood because the primary lesion, thyroid tissue, could not be accessed.

Per the publication, the time point label means: newly diagnosed GD, antithyroid drugs for less than 3 months. For both TCR sequencing and RNA sequencing, RNA was extracted from PBMCs using TRIzol. The diagnosis of Graves' disease followed American Thyroid Association guidelines. Patients were recruited from an endocrinology department in Xi'an, China. Each patient gave around 9.2 milliliters of peripheral blood, collected in an EDTA anticoagulant tube. Ficoll Paque Plus density gradient separation was used to isolate PBMCs, and no further T cell sorting was performed. An Agilent 2100 Bioanalyzer and agarose gel were used to check RNA quality, and a NanoDrop 2000 was used to measure RNA concentration. Library creation used multiplex PCR. The sequencing machine was an Illumina HiSeq 4000. CDR3 regions were amplified by Arm-PCR with iRepertoire HTBI primers to construct TCR beta libraries. Before sequencing, the PCR products went through gel purification. Per the authors' processing: Across samples, 55 to 80 TRBV and 15 or so TRBJ segments were identified and used for gene usage analysis of CDR3 amino acid clonotypes. Filtered high-quality paired reads were merged into contigs using COPE and FqMerger. Contigs were aligned with BLAST to IMGT TRBV, TRBD and TRBJ reference genes, and CDR3 was defined per IMGT. Any clonotype with a frequency above 0.1% was classified as a highly expanded clone. Shannon entropy was used to measure repertoire diversity, and the Gini coefficient was used to measure V-J evenness. Clonotypes shared by more than one individual were considered public. In-frame beta chains were kept once TCRdb had trimmed the public reads at Q25 with fastp and called clones with MiXCR. A single entry per CDR3 protein holds the most common genes and DNA from its merged rows. The V and J calls shown here were made by TCRdb, not taken from the authors' results. This sample lists a few hundred thousand distinct CDR3 sequences; roughly 17% were detected once. Of the sample, 25% to 30% is held by the ten largest clones.

Comments on this clonotype: It has no known antigen specificity. Base qualities are not recorded, but no much larger clone differs from it by a single base.

Reading the germline V gene (reference sequence) gives CDR1 DFQATT and CDR2 SNEGSKA. V is reduced by 0 bases and J by 8 bases, leaving a spacing of 13 bases between them. The CDR3 measures 14 amino acids from cysteine to phenylalanine. Just the 42-base CDR3 DNA is kept, in frame starting at base 1. These data were also reused for a study on T cells in Graves' hyperthyroidism and ophthalmopathy. The second paper further reports: A patient counted as having stable Graves' hyperthyroidism if no progression to ophthalmopathy occurred over 18 months of follow-up. Hyperthyroidism patients were newly diagnosed, had a disease duration of under 2 months, and were aged 18 to 65 years. Exclusion was applied to patients with uncontrolled infections, other autoimmune diseases, pregnancy or lactation. Clinical symptoms, serum thyroxine and TRAb, thyroid ultrasound, and orbital computed tomography formed the basis for the diagnoses. A first-round RT-PCR of the TCR CDR3 used the HTBI primer set with the Qiagen OneStep RT-PCR kit. Most expanded thyroid clonotypes (frequency above 0.001) were also detected in blood, a finding suggesting that blood repertoires may reflect thyroid immune responses. Ophthalmopathy was separated from stable hyperthyroidism by a 13 V-J signature model, with just over 85% sensitivity and approximately 84% specificity obtained in cross-validation and 80%/75% obtained in testing. In validation, the model predicted progression to ophthalmopathy a median of about 6.5 months before onset, with approximately 70% sensitivity and 72.22% specificity. To identify TCR V-J signatures that set the groups apart, the researchers used a discovery cohort of more than 95 patients, made up of around 42 with Graves' ophthalmopathy and about 55 with stable Graves' hyperthyroidism. Prospective prediction of ophthalmopathy was tested in an independent validation cohort consisting of about 19 hyperthyroidism patients and 15 or so patients who later progressed to ophthalmopathy. For training and testing, the roughly 93 patients in the discovery cohort were randomly divided in a 7:3 ratio. In about 6 Graves' hyperthyroidism patients, the study also compared T-cell repertoires from thyroid tissue with T-cell repertoires from blood. Following sampling, methimazole starting at 30 mg daily was given to hyperthyroidism patients, and high-dose intravenous methylprednisolone was given to ophthalmopathy patients. A second multiplex PCR round built the libraries, followed by size selection and purification. The libraries were sequenced on an Illumina HiSeq2000 using paired-end 100 bp reads. Raw data were processed with SOAPnuke, discarding reads with adapters, uncalled bases, mean Phred below 15, or no exact constant-primer or identifier match. COPE v1.2.5 was used to merge high-quality paired reads, and clonotypes were defined as unique nucleotide sequences. MiTCR v1.1 was used to align the clonotypes against IMGT TRBV, TRBD and TRBJ reference segments. Only V-J combinations with frequency above 0.0001, covering about 99% of repertoires, were analysed. A TCS score was defined as the ratio of F50 (clonal expansion) to E x V (chaos), with BLOSUM62-based TCRdist applied between CDR3 peptides within each V-J. Welch's t-statistics and random forest reduced 500 to 650 V-J features to about 12, which were used in a naive Bayes classifier (R e1071). Sample size was not statistically predetermined, and investigators were not blinded to group allocation. The paper describes TCR Vbeta CDR3 sequencing of 140 or so peripheral blood samples, made up of 43 ophthalmopathy patients, some 80 hyperthyroidism patients and some 17 progressor patients.

The TCR originated in a man in his forties with Graves disease. Donor details come from another sample of the same person, matched by shared clones. The sample here was peripheral blood mononuclear cells (PBMCs), taken at new diagnosis, from a patient treated with antithyroid drugs. In this chain, TRBV20-1 is recombined with TRBJ1-4; TRBD1 is possibly the D segment (5 matching bases). The bases read TGCAGTGCTAGAGATCGCAGGGTTGAGGAAAAACTGTTTTTT. Translated, this gives CSARDRRVEEKLFF.